Here is one T cell receptor (beta chain) with its context. Its antigen is undetermined. This record belongs to a study of T cell responses to AZD1222 COVID-19 vaccine. The study's findings and limits: Spike regions recognized by vaccine-associated CD4 TCRs spanned the protein, led by 160-218 and 743-854. Clonal diversity was possibly underestimated; the donors were predominantly white British and more often female.

CDR1 is LGHNA and CDR2 is YNFKEQ in the germline V gene. The ends were cut back, 0 bases at V and 3 bases at J, with 12 bases in the middle. This CDR3 contains 15 residues. Repertoires were generated with immunoSEQ multiplex PCR, while TCRdb's copy carries only in-frame clones and drops some. Of tens of thousands of clones listed, roughly 85% are singletons. The sequence came from an adult who received the AZD1222 COVID-19 vaccine. Sequenced here: peripheral blood, sampled 28 days after the second AZD1222 dose. The chain joins TRBV4-2 to TRBJ2-7; perhaps TRBD1 as D (6 bases). CDR3: CASSQDGTMIYEQYF. CDR3 coding DNA: TGTGCCAGCAGCCAAGATGGGACAATGATCTACGAGCAGTACTTC.